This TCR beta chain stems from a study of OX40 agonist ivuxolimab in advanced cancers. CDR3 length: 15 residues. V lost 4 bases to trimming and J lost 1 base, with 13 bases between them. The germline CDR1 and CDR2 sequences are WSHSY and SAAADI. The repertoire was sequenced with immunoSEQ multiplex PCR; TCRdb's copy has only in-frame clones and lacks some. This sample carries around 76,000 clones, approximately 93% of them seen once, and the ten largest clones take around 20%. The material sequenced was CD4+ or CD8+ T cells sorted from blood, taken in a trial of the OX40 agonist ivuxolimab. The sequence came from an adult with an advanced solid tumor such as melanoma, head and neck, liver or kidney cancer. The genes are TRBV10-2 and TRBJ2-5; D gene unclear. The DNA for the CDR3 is TGCGCCAGCAGTGGGCGACGGAGCCTCCAAGAGACCCAGTACTTC. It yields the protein CASSGRRSLQETQYF.